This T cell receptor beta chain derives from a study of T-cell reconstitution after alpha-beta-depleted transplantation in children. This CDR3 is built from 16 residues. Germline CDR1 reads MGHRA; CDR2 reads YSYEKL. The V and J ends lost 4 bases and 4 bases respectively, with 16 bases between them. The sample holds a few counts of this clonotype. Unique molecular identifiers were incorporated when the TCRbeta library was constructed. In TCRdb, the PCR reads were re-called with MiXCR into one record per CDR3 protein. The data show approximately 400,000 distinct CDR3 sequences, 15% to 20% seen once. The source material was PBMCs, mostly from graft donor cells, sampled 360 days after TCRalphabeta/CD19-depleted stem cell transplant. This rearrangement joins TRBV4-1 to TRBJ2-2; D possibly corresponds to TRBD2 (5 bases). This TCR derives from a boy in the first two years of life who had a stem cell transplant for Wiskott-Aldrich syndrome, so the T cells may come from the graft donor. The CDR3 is CASSLVGLAPTGELFF. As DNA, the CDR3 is TGCGCCAGCAGCCTAGTAGGTCTAGCCCCCACCGGGGAGCTGTTTTTT.